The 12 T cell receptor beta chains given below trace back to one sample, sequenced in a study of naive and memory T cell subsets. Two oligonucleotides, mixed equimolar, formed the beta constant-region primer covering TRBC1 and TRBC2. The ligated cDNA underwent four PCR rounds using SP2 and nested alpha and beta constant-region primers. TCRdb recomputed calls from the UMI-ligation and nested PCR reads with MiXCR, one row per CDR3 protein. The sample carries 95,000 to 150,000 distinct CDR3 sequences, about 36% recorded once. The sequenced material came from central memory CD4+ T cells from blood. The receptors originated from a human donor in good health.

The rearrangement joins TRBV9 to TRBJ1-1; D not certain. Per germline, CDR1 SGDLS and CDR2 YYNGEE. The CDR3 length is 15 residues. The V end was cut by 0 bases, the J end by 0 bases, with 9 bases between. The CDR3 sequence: CASSVVKGMNTEAFF. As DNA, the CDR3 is TGTGCCAGCAGCGTAGTTAAAGGGATGAACACTGAAGCTTTCTTT.

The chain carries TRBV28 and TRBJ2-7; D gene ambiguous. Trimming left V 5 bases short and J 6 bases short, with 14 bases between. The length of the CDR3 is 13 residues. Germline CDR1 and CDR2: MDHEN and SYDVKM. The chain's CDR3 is CASSPPDWVEQYF. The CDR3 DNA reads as TGTGCCAGCAGTCCGCCGGATTGGGTCGAGCAGTACTTC. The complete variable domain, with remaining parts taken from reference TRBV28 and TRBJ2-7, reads DVKVTQSSRYLVKRTGEKVFLECVQDMDHENMFWYRQDPGLGLRLIYFSYDVKMKEKGDIPEGYSVSREKKERFSLILESASTNQTSMYLCASSPPDWVEQYFGPGTRLTVT.

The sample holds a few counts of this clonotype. The CDR3 sequence: CASFVQSGEFYGYTF. CDR3 sequence (DNA): TGTGCCTCCTTTGTCCAGTCAGGGGAGTTCTATGGCTACACCTTC. The chain employs TRBV6-5 and TRBJ1-2; D perhaps matches TRBD1 (6 bases). This CDR3 has 15 amino acids. Between the trimmed V and J ends, which lost 11 bases and 4 bases, there was a span of 23 bases. Germline V gene lookup returns CDR1 MNHEY and CDR2 SVGAGI.

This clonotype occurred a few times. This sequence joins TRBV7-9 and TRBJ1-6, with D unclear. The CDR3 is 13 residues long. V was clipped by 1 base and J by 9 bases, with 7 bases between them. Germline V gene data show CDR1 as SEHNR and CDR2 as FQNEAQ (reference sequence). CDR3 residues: CASSLEGLSPLHF. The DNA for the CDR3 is TGTGCCAGCAGCTTAGAGGGTCTTTCACCCCTCCACTTT.

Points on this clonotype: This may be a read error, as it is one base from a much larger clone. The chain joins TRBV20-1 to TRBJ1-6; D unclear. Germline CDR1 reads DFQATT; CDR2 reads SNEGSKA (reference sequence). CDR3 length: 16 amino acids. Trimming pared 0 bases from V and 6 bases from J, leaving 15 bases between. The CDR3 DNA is TGCAGTGCTAGAGATTCTGCGGCAGACGGTAATTCACCCCTCCACTTT. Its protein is CSARDSAADGNSPLHF.

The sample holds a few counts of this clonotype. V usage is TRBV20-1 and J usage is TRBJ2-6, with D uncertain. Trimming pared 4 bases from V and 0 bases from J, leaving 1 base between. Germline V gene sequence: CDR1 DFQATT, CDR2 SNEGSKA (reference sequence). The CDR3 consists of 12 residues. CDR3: CSATSGANVLTF. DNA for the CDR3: TGCAGTGCTACCTCTGGGGCCAACGTCCTGACTTTC.

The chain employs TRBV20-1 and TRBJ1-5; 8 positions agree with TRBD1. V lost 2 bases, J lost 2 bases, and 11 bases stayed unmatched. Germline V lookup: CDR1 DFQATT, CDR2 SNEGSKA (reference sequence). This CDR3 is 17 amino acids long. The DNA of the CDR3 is TGCAGTGCTAGACCCGGACAGGGTAATTTTCGCAATCAGCCCCAGCATTTT. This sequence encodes CSARPGQGNFRNQPQHF.

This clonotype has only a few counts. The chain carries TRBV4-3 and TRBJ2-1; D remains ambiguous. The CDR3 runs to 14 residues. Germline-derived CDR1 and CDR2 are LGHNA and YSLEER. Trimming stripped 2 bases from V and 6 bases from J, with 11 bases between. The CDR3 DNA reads TGCGCCAGCAGCCAAACCGGGCTTGTCAATGAGCAGTTCTTC. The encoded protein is CASSQTGLVNEQFF.

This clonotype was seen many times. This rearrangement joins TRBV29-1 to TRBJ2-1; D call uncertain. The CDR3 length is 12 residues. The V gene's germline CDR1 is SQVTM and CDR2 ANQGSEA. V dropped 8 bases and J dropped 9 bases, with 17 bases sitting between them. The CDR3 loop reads CSTTVGFGEQFF. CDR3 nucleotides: TGCAGCACGACTGTCGGTTTCGGTGAGCAGTTCTTC.

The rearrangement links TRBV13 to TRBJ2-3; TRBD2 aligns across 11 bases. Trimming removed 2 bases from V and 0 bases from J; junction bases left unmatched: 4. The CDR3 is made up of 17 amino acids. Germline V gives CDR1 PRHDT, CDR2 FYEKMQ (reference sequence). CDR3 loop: CASSLYLAGGSTDTQYF. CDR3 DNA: TGTGCCAGCAGCTTATACCTAGCGGGAGGTAGCACAGATACGCAGTATTTT.

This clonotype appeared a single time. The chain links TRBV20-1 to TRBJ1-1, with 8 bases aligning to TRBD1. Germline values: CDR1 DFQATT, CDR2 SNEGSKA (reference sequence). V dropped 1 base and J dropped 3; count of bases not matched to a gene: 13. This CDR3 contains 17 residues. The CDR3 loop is CSARVQDRVNPHTEAFF. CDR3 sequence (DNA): TGCAGTGCTAGAGTCCAGGACAGGGTAAATCCGCACACTGAAGCTTTCTTT.

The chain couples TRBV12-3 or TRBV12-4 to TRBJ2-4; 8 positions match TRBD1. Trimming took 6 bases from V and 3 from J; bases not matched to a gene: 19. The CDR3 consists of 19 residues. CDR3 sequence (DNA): TGTGCCAGCAGCCCCTGGACAGGGTCCCGAGTTGAGGACAAAAACATTCAGTACTTC. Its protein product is CASSPWTGSRVEDKNIQYF.